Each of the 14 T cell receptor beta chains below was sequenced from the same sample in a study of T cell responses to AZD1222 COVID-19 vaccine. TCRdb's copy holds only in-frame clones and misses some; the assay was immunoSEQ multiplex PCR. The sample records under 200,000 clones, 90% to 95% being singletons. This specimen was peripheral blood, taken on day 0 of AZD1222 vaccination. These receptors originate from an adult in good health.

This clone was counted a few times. The CDR3: CASSPGPTVGTEAFF. CDR3 DNA sequence: TGCGCCAGCAGCCCGGGACCCACGGTCGGGACTGAAGCTTTCTTT. This chain uses TRBV5-1 with TRBJ1-1; TRBD1 might be the D (5 bases). V lost 4 bases and J 5 bases, leaving 18 bases between the germline ends. The CDR3 is 15 amino acids. Germline CDR1 is SGHRS and CDR2 is YFSETQ.

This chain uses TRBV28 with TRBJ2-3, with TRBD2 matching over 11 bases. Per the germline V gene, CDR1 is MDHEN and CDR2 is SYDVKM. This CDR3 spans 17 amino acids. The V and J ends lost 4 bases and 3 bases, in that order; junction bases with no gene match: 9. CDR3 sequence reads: CASSSPERLAGTDTQYF. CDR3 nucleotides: TGTGCCAGCAGTTCCCCCGAACGACTAGCGGGGACAGATACGCAGTATTTT.

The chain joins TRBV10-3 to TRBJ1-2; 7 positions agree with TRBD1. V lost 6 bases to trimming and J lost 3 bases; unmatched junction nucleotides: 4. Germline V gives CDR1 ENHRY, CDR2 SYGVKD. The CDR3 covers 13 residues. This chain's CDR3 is CAIRTGIDYGYTF. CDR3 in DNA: TGTGCCATCAGGACAGGGATTGACTATGGCTACACCTTC.

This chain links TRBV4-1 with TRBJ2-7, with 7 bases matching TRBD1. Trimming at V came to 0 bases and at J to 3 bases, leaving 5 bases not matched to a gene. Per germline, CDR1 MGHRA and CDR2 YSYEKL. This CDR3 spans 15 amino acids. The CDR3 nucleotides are TGCGCCAGCAGCCAAGAACCGACAGGGATCTACGAGCAGTACTTC. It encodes CASSQEPTGIYEQYF.

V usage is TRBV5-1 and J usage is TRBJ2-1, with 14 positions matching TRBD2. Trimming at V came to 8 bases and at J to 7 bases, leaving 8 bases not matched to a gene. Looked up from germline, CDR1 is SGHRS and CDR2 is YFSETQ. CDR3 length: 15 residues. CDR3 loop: CASRGLAGGRNEQFF. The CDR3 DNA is TGCGCCAGTAGAGGACTAGCGGGAGGAAGGAATGAGCAGTTCTTC.

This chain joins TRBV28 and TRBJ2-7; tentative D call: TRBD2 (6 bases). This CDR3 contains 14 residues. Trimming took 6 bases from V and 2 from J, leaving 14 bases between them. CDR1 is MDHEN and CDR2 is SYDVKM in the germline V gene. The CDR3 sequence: CASSPGVGAYEQYF. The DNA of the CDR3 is TGTGCCAGCAGCCCGGGGGTTGGAGCCTACGAGCAGTACTTC.

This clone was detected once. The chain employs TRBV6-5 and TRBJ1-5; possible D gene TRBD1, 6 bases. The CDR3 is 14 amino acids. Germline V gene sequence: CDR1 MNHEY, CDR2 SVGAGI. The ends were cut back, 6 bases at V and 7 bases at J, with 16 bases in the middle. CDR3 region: CASSQATGHQPQHF. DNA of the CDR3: TGTGCCAGCAGCCAGGCGACAGGTCACCAGCCCCAGCATTTT.

CDR3 DNA: TGCGCCAGCAGCCTCGTACAGGGGGAACAAGCTTATAATTCACCCCTCCACTTT. Amino acids: CASSLVQGEQAYNSPLHF. This sequence joins TRBV4-1 and TRBJ1-6, with TRBD1 matching over 8 bases. The germline gives CDR1 MGHRA, CDR2 YSYEKL. This CDR3 is built from 18 residues. V shed 4 bases, J shed 4 bases, and the junction held 12 bases outside the gene matches.

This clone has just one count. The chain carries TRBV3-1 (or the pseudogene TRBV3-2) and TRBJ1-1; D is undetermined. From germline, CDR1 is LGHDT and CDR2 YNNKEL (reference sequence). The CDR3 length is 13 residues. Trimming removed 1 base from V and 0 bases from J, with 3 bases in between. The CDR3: CASSQGVNTEAFF. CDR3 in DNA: TGTGCCAGCAGCCAAGGGGTGAACACTGAAGCTTTCTTT.

The CDR3, as DNA: TGTGCCAGCGCTCCCAAGTTCTCTGGAAACACCATATATTTT. Its protein product is CASAPKFSGNTIYF. V usage is TRBV28 and J usage is TRBJ1-3; D uncertain. The germline V and J ends were trimmed by 8 bases and 0 bases, with 11 bases remaining between them. This CDR3 spans 14 amino acids. Germline CDR1 MDHEN, CDR2 SYDVKM.

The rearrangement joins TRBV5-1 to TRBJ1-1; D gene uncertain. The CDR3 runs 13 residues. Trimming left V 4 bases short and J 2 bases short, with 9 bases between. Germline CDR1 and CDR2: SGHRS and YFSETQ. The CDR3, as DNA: TGCGCCAGCAGCCCCGACTCTAACACTGAAGCTTTCTTT. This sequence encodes CASSPDSNTEAFF.

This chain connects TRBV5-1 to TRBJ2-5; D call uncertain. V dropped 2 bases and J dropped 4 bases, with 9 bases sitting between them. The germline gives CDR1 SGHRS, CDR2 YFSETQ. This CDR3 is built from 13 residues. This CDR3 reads CASSFDARETQYF. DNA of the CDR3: TGCGCCAGCAGCTTCGACGCCCGAGAGACCCAGTACTTC. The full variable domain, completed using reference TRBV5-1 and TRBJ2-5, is KAGVTQTPRYLIKTRGQQVTLSCSPISGHRSVSWYQQTPGQGLQFLFEYFSETQRNKGNFPGRFSGRQFSNSRSEMNVSTLELGDSALYLCASSFDARETQYFGPGTRLLVL.

In DNA, the CDR3 is TGTGCCAGCTCACCTAACCAGGGGGAATCTGAAGCTTTCTTT. This encodes CASSPNQGESEAFF. This chain uses TRBV18 with TRBJ1-1, with TRBD1 matching 7 bases. With V trimmed by 3 bases and J by 6 bases, 7 bases remained unmatched. The CDR3 has 14 amino acids. Germline V gives CDR1 KGHSH, CDR2 LQKENI.

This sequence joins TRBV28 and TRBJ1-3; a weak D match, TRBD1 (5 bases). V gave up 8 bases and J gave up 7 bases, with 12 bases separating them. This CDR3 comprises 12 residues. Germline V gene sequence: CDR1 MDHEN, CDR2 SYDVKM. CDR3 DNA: TGTGCCAGCGGCGGGGGTTCGAACACCATATATTTT. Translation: CASGGGSNTIYF.